This is a list of T cell receptor beta chains from one sample in a study of beta chain features in type 1 diabetes. The method was immunoSEQ multiplex PCR; TCRdb's version includes in-frame clones alone and lacks a portion of them. The sample carries about 330,000 clones, 11% recorded once. The sequenced sample was naive CD4+ T cells from blood. The receptors come from a woman aged 25 to 39 in good health. The conserved cysteine and the conserved F or W are not part of the CDR3 here. Each record gives: J gene, V gene, CDR3 protein.

>TRBJ2-5|TRBV6-1
ASSDRVEVQETQY
>TRBJ2-1|TRBV25-1
ASSELAGRF
>TRBJ2-3|TRBV29-1
SSGLAGTSTDTQY
>TRBJ2-5|TRBV7-9
ASSPARRQETQY
>TRBJ2-7|TRBV7-3
ASSLQGGSYEQY
>TRBJ2-7|TRBV28
ASIPAPPTSDEQY
>TRBJ1-2|TRBV6-5
ASSYSGALNYGYT
>TRBJ2-5|TRBV28
ASSSRETQY
>TRBJ2-3|TRBV27
ASSTGFVSTDTQY
>TRBJ2-1|TRBV7-3
ASSSSTGTSGRAYEQF
>TRBJ2-7|TRBV16
ASSQEAGGSYEQY
>TRBJ2-1|TRBV14
ASSQVGGLQSSYNEQF
>TRBJ1-3|TRBV9
ASSVGQVSGNTIY
>TRBJ2-5|TRBV5-4
ASSLTSGAAQETQY
>TRBJ2-2|TRBV5-4
ASSLTGVGGELF
>TRBJ2-7|TRBV2
ASSDITGKGGHEQY
>TRBJ2-7|TRBV14
ASSQATGAVNEQY
>TRBJ2-7|TRBV28
ASSKTGANYEQY